The T cell receptor beta chain under discussion was sequenced for a study of shared clonotypes between healthy human individuals. Profiled with immunoSEQ multiplex PCR; TCRdb holds only in-frame clones, not every one. The sample includes around 2.5 million clones, approximately 93% seen only once; the top ten take 0.36%. CDR3 size: 14 residues. V was shortened by 0 bases and J by 5 bases, with 8 bases between the two germline ends. The germline CDR1 and CDR2 sequences are LNHNV and YYDKDF (reference sequence). Study-wide results and caveats: Relative to clonotypes present in all four donors, those not shared had lower generation probabilities.

Comments on this clone: The target antigen is unknown.

Those who donated, Caucasian adults without exception, all lived in Nashville, Tennessee. Sequencing input: naive CD4+ T cells from PBMCs. The subset was: CD45RA+ positively selected. The sequence derives from a man between 18 and 35 years old in good health. Some clones in this sample may be carry-over from other donors' samples. This rearrangement joins TRBV15 to TRBJ2-1; no clear D. CDR3 region: CATSRDNDDNEQFF. The CDR3 nucleotides are TGTGCCACCAGCAGAGACAACGACGACAATGAGCAGTTCTTC.